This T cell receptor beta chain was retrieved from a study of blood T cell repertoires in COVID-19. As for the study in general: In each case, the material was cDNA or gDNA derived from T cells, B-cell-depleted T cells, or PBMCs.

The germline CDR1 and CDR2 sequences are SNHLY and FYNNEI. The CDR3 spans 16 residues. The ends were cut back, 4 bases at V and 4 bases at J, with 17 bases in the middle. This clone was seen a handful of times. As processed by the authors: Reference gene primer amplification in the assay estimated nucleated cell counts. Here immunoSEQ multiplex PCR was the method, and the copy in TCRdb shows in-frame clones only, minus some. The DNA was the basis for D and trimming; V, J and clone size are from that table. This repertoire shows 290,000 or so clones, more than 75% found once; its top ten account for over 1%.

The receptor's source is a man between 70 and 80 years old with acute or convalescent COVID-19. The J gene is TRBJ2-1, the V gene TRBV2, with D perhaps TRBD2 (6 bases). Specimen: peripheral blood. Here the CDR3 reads CASSVGWRDGYNEQFF. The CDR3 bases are TGTGCCAGCAGTGTGGGATGGCGGGACGGGTACAATGAGCAGTTCTTC.